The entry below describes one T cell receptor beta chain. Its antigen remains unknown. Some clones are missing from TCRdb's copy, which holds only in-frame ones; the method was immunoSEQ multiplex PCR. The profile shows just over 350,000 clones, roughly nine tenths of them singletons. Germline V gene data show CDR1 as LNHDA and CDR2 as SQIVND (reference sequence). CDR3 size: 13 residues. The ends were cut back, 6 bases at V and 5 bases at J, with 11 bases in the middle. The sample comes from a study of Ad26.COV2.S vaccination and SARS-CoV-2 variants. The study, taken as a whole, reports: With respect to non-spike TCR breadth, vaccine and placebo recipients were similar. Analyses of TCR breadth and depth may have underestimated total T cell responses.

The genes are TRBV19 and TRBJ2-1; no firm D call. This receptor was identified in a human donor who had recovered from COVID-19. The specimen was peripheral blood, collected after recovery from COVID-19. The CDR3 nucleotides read TGTGCCAGTAGCCAAACCCTTCACAATGAGCAGTTCTTC. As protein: CASSQTLHNEQFF.